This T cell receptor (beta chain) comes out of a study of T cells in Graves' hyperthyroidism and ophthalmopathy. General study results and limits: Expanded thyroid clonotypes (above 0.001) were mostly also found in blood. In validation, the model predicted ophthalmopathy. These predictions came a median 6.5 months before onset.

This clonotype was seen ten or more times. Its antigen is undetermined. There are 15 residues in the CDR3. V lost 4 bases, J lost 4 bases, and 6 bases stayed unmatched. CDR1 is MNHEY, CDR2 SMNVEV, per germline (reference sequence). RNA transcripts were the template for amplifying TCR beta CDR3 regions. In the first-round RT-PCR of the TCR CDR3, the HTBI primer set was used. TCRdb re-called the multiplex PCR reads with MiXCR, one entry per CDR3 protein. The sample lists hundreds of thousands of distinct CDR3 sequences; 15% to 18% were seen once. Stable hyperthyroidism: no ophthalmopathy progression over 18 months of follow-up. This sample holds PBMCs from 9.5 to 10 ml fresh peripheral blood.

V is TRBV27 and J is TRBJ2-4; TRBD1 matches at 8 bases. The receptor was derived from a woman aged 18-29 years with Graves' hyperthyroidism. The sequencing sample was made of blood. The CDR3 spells CASSSQGAGKNIQYF. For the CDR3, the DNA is TGTGCCAGCAGTTCCCAGGGGGCAGGAAAAAACATTCAGTACTTC.